This TCR beta chain came from a study of radiation and T cells in renal cell carcinoma. Turning to the study itself: Nephrectomy followed 15 Gy stereotactic body radiation by 4 weeks. Study-wide findings and caveats: Top tumor clonotypes rose in blood 2 weeks post-radiation, then contracted.

Clones were read by immunoSEQ multiplex PCR, and TCRdb kept only the in-frame ones, dropping some. The table has some 120,000 clones, approximately 90% seen once; the top ten hold about 5.6%. The time point here: blood 2 weeks post-SBRT. As for treatment: 15 Gy SBRT to primary tumor, nephrectomy 4 weeks later. After SBRT, blood was collected at 2 and 4 weeks, plus baseline. This renal cell carcinoma was of the clear cell type. On this clone: The antigen is undetermined.

The sequenced sample was blood, obtained from a patient whose treatment included radiotherapy and nephrectomy. This sequence was found in a woman aged 70-85 years with renal cell carcinoma.

The CDR3 here is CASSLADHTDTQYF. Here the CDR3 DNA reads TGCGCCAGCAGCTTGGCGGACCACACAGATACGCAGTATTTT. The chain employs TRBV5-1 and TRBJ2-3; D ambiguous. CDR1 and CDR2 (germline): SGHRS, YFSETQ. The CDR3 totals 14 residues. Trimming removed 0 bases at V and 2 bases at J, with 7 bases between.